These T cell receptor beta chains were read from a single sample in a study of CD4 T cells in relation to SARS-CoV-2 and coronaviruses. No antigen has been identified for these receptors. Method: immunoSEQ multiplex PCR; TCRdb's copy keeps in-frame clones and lacks some. The sample yields 15,000 to 20,000 clones, approximately 80% seen once. Sequencing input: CD4+ T cells from PBMCs, cultured in vitro. These receptors were obtained from a human donor in good health. Each CDR3 is given with its conserved first and last residue. The D gene is left open where the match is weak. For some rows the clone size is stated as once, few or many, or as a class when expanded; others skip it.

J gene	D gene	clone size	V gene	CDR3 protein	CDR3 DNA
TRBJ2-3	-	-	TRBV5-1	CATAGATGGDTQYF	TGCGCCACCGCCGGTGCCACCGGGGGAGATACGCAGTATTTT
TRBJ1-1	-	-	TRBV30	CAWSVGGRAYTEAFF	TGTGCCTGGAGTGTTGGAGGCAGGGCCTACACTGAAGCTTTCTTT
TRBJ1-5	-	-	TRBV6-2/TRBV6-3	CASSYGLGAGGNQPQHF	TGTGCCAGCAGTTACGGTCTCGGGGCTGGCGGCAATCAGCCCCAGCATTTT
TRBJ1-4	-	-	TRBV20-1	CSASPGINEKLFF	TGCAGTGCTAGTCCAGGGATTAATGAAAAACTGTTTTTT
TRBJ1-4	-	-	TRBV4-1	CASSQGDRRSEKLFF	TGCGCCAGCAGCCAAGGCGACAGGAGGAGTGAAAAACTGTTTTTT
TRBJ2-3	TRBD2	-	TRBV11-2	CASRPGLATDTQYF	TGTGCCAGCAGGCCGGGACTAGCGACAGATACGCAGTATTTT
TRBJ2-1	-	-	TRBV9	CASSVDQGRTNEQFF	TGTGCCAGCAGCGTAGACCAGGGGAGAACGAATGAGCAGTTCTTC
TRBJ2-2	TRBD2	-	TRBV3-1/TRBV3-2	CASSQAASGVFGELFF	TGTGCCAGCAGCCAAGCGGCTAGCGGGGTATTCGGGGAGCTGTTTTTT
TRBJ2-7	-	-	TRBV5-1	CASSLVLSGEQYF	TGCGCCAGCAGCTTGGTGCTCAGCGGCGAGCAGTACTTC
TRBJ2-1	TRBD2	-	TRBV11-2	CASSDRRTSGNYNEQFF	TGTGCCAGCAGCGACCGTAGGACTAGCGGGAACTACAATGAGCAGTTCTTC
TRBJ2-7	-	-	TRBV6-5	CASSRATYEQYF	TGTGCCAGCAGTAGGGCCACCTACGAGCAGTACTTC
TRBJ1-1	-	-	TRBV12-3/TRBV12-4	CASSTPGARAFF	TGTGCCAGCAGTACCCCGGGAGCGAGGGCTTTCTTT
TRBJ2-2	-	-	TRBV7-3	CASSLTGPQGTGELFF	TGTGCCAGCAGCTTAACCGGGCCCCAGGGGACCGGGGAGCTGTTTTTT
TRBJ2-7	-	-	TRBV7-2	CASNKGLSSYEQYF	TGTGCCAGCAACAAGGGACTCAGCTCCTACGAGCAGTACTTC
TRBJ2-5	TRBD1	-	TRBV7-2	CASSLVPDRGRETQYF	TGTGCCAGCAGCTTAGTCCCGGACAGGGGGCGAGAGACCCAGTACTTC
TRBJ2-3	TRBD2	-	TRBV6-4	CASSPSGGGGTDTQYF	TGTGCCAGCAGCCCATCGGGAGGGGGGGGCACAGATACGCAGTATTTT
TRBJ2-1	-	few	TRBV9	CASSDRGKGQFF	TGTGCCAGCAGCGATAGGGGGAAAGGGCAGTTCTTC
TRBJ2-2	TRBD2	-	TRBV2	CASSDGPGTSAATGELFF	TGTGCCAGCAGTGATGGTCCCGGGACTAGCGCCGCTACCGGGGAGCTGTTTTTT
TRBJ1-5	TRBD1	-	TRBV2	CASPGGGGDYSNQPQHF	TGTGCCAGCCCAGGGGGAGGGGGCGATTATAGCAATCAGCCCCAGCATTTT
TRBJ2-1	-	-	TRBV3-1/TRBV3-2	CASSQFIWNEQFF	TGTGCCAGCAGCCAATTTATTTGGAATGAGCAGTTCTTC
TRBJ2-7	-	-	TRBV5-8	CASSVRLSEQYF	TGTGCCAGCAGCGTAAGGCTTTCCGAGCAGTACTTC
TRBJ2-1	-	-	TRBV3-1/TRBV3-2	CASSQGRARNEQFF	TGTGCCAGCAGCCAAGGGAGAGCGCGTAATGAGCAGTTCTTC
TRBJ2-1	TRBD1	-	TRBV5-1	CASSSETGLYNEQFF	TGCGCCAGCAGCTCGGAGACAGGGCTCTACAATGAGCAGTTCTTC
TRBJ2-5	TRBD1	-	TRBV6-4	CASSDSGDRVEETQYF	TGTGCCAGCAGTGACTCGGGAGACAGGGTGGAAGAGACCCAGTACTTC
TRBJ1-4	-	-	TRBV6-2/TRBV6-3	CASSYLAENEKLFF	TGTGCCAGCAGTTACCTCGCAGAGAATGAAAAACTGTTTTTT
TRBJ1-1	-	-	TRBV10-3	CAISETNYENTEAFF	TGTGCCATCAGTGAAACTAACTACGAAAACACTGAAGCTTTCTTT
TRBJ2-3	-	-	TRBV20-1	CSASTPFGGDTQYF	TGCAGTGCTAGTACCCCCTTTGGGGGGGATACGCAGTATTTT
TRBJ2-7	TRBD2	-	TRBV7-9	CASSRETSVWGEQYF	TGTGCCAGCTCCCGGGAGACTAGCGTTTGGGGCGAGCAGTACTTC
TRBJ2-5	-	-	TRBV5-1	CASSGGQLETQYF	TGCGCCAGCAGCGGCGGACAGCTGGAGACCCAGTACTTC
TRBJ2-2	-	-	TRBV6-5	CASRLGTGELFF	TGTGCCAGTCGACTCGGAACCGGGGAGCTGTTTTTT
TRBJ1-5	-	-	TRBV19	CASSMGTRKVHQPQHF	TGTGCCAGTAGTATGGGGACGCGTAAGGTCCATCAGCCCCAGCATTTT
TRBJ2-7	-	-	TRBV5-1	CASSLVARVSDEQYF	TGCGCCAGCAGCTTGGTCGCCAGGGTATCCGACGAGCAGTACTTC
TRBJ2-5	-	-	TRBV7-9	CASSIKGGRTVSQETQYF	TGTGCCAGCAGCATCAAGGGTGGGAGGACAGTGAGCCAAGAGACCCAGTACTTC
TRBJ2-1	TRBD1	-	TRBV5-5	CASSSGQGFFNEQFF	TGTGCCAGCAGCTCCGGACAGGGCTTTTTTAATGAGCAGTTCTTC
TRBJ1-2	-	-	TRBV6-6	CASSYPGSFNYGYTF	TGTGCCAGCAGTTACCCGGGCAGCTTTAACTATGGCTACACCTTC
TRBJ2-5	-	-	TRBV2	CASMRSVTQYF	TGTGCCAGCATGAGAAGCGTGACCCAGTACTTC
TRBJ2-1	-	once	TRBV20-1	CSAKTPAEQFF	TGCAGTGCCAAGACTCCCGCGGAGCAGTTCTTC
TRBJ1-1	-	-	TRBV5-1	CASSLVGQWNTEAFF	TGCGCCAGCAGCTTAGTTGGACAGTGGAACACTGAAGCTTTCTTT
TRBJ2-6	-	-	TRBV7-6	CASSLEGASGANVLTF	TGTGCCAGCAGCTTAGAAGGGGCCTCTGGGGCCAACGTCCTGACTTTC
TRBJ1-5	TRBD1	-	TRBV12-3/TRBV12-4	CASSRSGGGPQHF	TGTGCCAGCAGCCGTTCAGGGGGAGGACCCCAGCATTTT
TRBJ2-5	TRBD1	-	TRBV5-1	CASSLTGGNQETQYF	TGCGCCAGCAGCTTAACAGGGGGTAACCAAGAGACCCAGTACTTC
TRBJ1-5	-	-	TRBV14	CASSQEGAQAVDSNQPQHF	TGTGCCAGCAGCCAAGAAGGGGCACAGGCAGTAGATAGCAATCAGCCCCAGCATTTT
TRBJ1-1	-	-	TRBV20-1	CSARDFPEAFF	TGCAGTGCTAGAGATTTCCCTGAAGCTTTCTTT
TRBJ2-7	-	few	TRBV2	CASSEIYEQYF	TGTGCCAGCAGTGAAATCTACGAGCAGTACTTC
TRBJ2-1	-	-	TRBV12-2	CASRLASFGSGNLNEQFF	-
TRBJ1-4	-	-	TRBV6-2/TRBV6-3	CASSYGQGLEKLFF	TGTGCCAGCAGTTACGGGCAGGGGCTTGAAAAACTGTTTTTT
TRBJ1-3	-	-	TRBV27	CASALKGRSGNTIYF	TGTGCCTCCGCGTTGAAGGGGCGCTCTGGAAACACCATATATTTT
TRBJ2-7	-	-	TRBV29-1	CSVDSPSSYEQYF	TGCAGCGTTGACAGCCCAAGCTCCTACGAGCAGTACTTC
TRBJ2-7	-	once	TRBV7-5	CARSLKRDRGLGEQYF	TGTGCCAGAAGCCTCAAGCGGGACAGGGGGCTTGGCGAGCAGTACTTC
TRBJ2-1	-	-	TRBV7-3	CASSSTVYNEQFF	TGTGCCAGCAGCTCGACAGTTTACAATGAGCAGTTCTTC
TRBJ2-3	TRBD2	-	TRBV30	CAWTTSGMIDTQYF	TGTGCCTGGACGACTAGCGGGATGATAGATACGCAGTATTTT
TRBJ2-7	TRBD2	-	TRBV27	CASSPLAGNIGEQYF	TGTGCCAGCAGCCCTCTAGCGGGAAATATTGGCGAGCAGTACTTC
TRBJ2-1	-	few	TRBV3-1/TRBV3-2	CASSQEGLGGGLNEQFF	TGTGCCAGCAGCCAAGAGGGGTTGGGAGGGGGGCTCAATGAGCAGTTCTTC
TRBJ1-5	-	-	TRBV30	CAWSPTRDGAGQPQHF	TGTGCCTGGAGTCCAACCCGGGACGGGGCGGGTCAGCCCCAGCATTTT
TRBJ2-1	TRBD2	-	TRBV28	CASRLTRTRTSYNEQFF	TGTGCCAGCAGACTAACCAGGACTAGAACCTCCTACAATGAGCAGTTCTTC
TRBJ2-7	TRBD1	-	TRBV6-5	CASTRKPGQGNEQYF	TGTGCCAGCACCCGCAAACCGGGACAGGGGAACGAGCAGTACTTC
TRBJ2-7	TRBD1	-	TRBV19	CASRPRSRAQGDEQYF	TGTGCCAGTAGGCCACGTTCCAGGGCCCAGGGGGACGAGCAGTACTTC